The next 2 T cell receptor beta chains were all read from a single sample in a study of shared clonotypes between healthy human individuals. Profiling relied on immunoSEQ multiplex PCR, and the TCRdb table lists in-frame clones only, not all of them. The profile shows roughly 1,000,000 clones, 75% to 80% of them singletons. Specimen: memory CD4+ T cells from PBMCs. Subset indicated: CD45RA-negative fraction. The receptors were gathered from a man aged 18 to 35 in good health. Some clones in this sample may be carry-over from other donors' samples.

The V call is TRBV9, the J call TRBJ1-1; the match to TRBD1 covers 10 bases. This CDR3 has 16 amino acids. With 6 bases clipped from V and 4 bases from J, the junction kept 12 bases outside the gene matches. Germline CDR1 SGDLS, CDR2 YYNGEE. CDR3 amino acids: CASTPRETGGATEAFF. The CDR3 DNA is TGTGCCAGCACCCCGAGGGAGACAGGGGGCGCCACTGAAGCTTTCTTT.

This chain uses TRBV4-3 with TRBJ2-1; D possibly corresponds to TRBD2 (6 bases). V dropped 4 bases and J dropped 5 bases, with 12 bases sitting between them. Germline loops: CDR1 LGHNA, CDR2 YSLEER. The CDR3 covers 14 residues. As DNA, the CDR3 is TGCGCCAGCAGCCGGGAGGCAGGGAACAATGAGCAGTTCTTC. Amino acid sequence: CASSREAGNNEQFF.